Reported below is one T cell receptor (beta chain). The record originates from a study of cytomegalovirus exposure and HLA in healthy donors. Across the study: An earlier analysis found 110 million or so unique TCR beta sequences from around 180 million T cells.

Researchers ran the PCR with 60 Vbeta and 13 Jbeta primers. The table came from immunoSEQ multiplex PCR; TCRdb's copy has only in-frame clones and leaves some out. Of roughly 100,000 clones listed, 78% are singletons. This sequence originates from a woman in her fifties or sixties in good health and CMV-seronegative. The sample consisted of PBMCs.

CDR3 DNA: TGCAGCGTCAGCAGCAGGGTTTCAACGGGTGAGCAGTTCTTC. It specifies CSVSSRVSTGEQFF. The chain links TRBV29-1 to TRBJ2-1; D possibly corresponds to TRBD1 (5 bases). The V gene lost 6 bases and the J gene lost 9 bases, with 21 bases spanning the gap. Germline V gene sequence: CDR1 SQVTM, CDR2 ANQGSEA. There are 14 residues in the CDR3.